This is a list of T cell receptor beta chains from one sample in a study of CD8 T cells in ankylosing spondylitis. TCRdb analysed the 5' RACE reads with MiXCR anew, one entry per CDR3 protein. The table shows roughly 670,000 distinct CDR3 sequences, with around 20% occurring only once. The sequencing input was blood, either unsorted or a sorted T cell fraction (not recorded which). The receptors stem from a male donor with ankylosing spondylitis. Both conserved end residues are part of each CDR3. A D gene is named only where the DNA matches it firmly. Rows may omit the clone size; those that give it use once, few, many or a size class.

clone size	J gene	V gene	D gene	CDR3 length	CDR3 DNA	CDR3 protein
-	TRBJ2-7	TRBV20-1	-	11	TGCAGTGCCCAAGACGGATACGAGCAGTACTTC	CSAQDGYEQYF
-	TRBJ1-1	TRBV20-1	-	14	TGCAGTGCTAGAGAGGGACACTTGAACACTGAAGCTTTCTTT	CSAREGHLNTEAFF
-	TRBJ2-5	TRBV7-7	-	14	TGTGCTAGCAGCTCCTCGGGCGCCGGGGAGACCCAGTACTTC	CASSSSGAGETQYF
-	TRBJ1-2	TRBV3-1	-	15	TGTGCCAGCAGCCAAGAAGGGGGGTTTGGCTATGGCTACACCTTC	CASSQEGGFGYGYTF
few	TRBJ2-7	TRBV27	TRBD1	15	TGTGCCAGCAGCCCGGGACAGTACCCTTCCTACGAGCAGTACTTC	CASSPGQYPSYEQYF
-	TRBJ2-7	TRBV5-1	-	15	TGCGCCAGCAGCGGAATCCCGGGATCTCGGGGCGAGCAGTACTTC	CASSGIPGSRGEQYF
few	TRBJ2-7	TRBV7-6	-	15	TGTGCCAGCAGCTTAGGTGCAGGGCAGACCTACGAGCAGTACTTC	CASSLGAGQTYEQYF
-	TRBJ1-5	TRBV20-1	TRBD1	13	TGCAGCGCCACAGGGGGTAGCAATCAGCCCCAGCATTTT	CSATGGSNQPQHF
few	TRBJ1-1	TRBV5-1	-	16	TGCGCCAGCAGCTCATGGGGCGGAGGGGTGAACACTGAAGCTTTCTTT	CASSSWGGGVNTEAFF
few	TRBJ1-2	TRBV9	TRBD1	15	TGTGCCAGCAGCGTAGGACAGGGGCACCTAGGTGGCTACACCTTC	CASSVGQGHLGGYTF
many	TRBJ1-5	TRBV18	-	15	TGTGCCAGCTCACCGGACCCAAGTAGCAATCAGCCCCAGCATTTT	CASSPDPSSNQPQHF
many	TRBJ2-2	TRBV12-3/TRBV12-4	-	15	TGTGCCAGCAGTTTTGGGGACGGGAACACCGGGGAGCTGTTTTTT	CASSFGDGNTGELFF
few	TRBJ2-1	TRBV25-1	-	14	TGTGCCAGCAGTGAATCTGGGGAGGGGGATGAGCAGTTCTTC	CASSESGEGDEQFF
-	TRBJ1-2	TRBV6-5	TRBD1	15	TGTGCCAGCAGTTTACCGGGACAGAACATCTATGGCTACACCTTC	CASSLPGQNIYGYTF
-	TRBJ1-2	TRBV6-5	TRBD1	17	TGTGCCAGCAGTTACAAGTCAGGGCAGGGGGCCCACTATGGCTACACCTTC	CASSYKSGQGAHYGYTF
few	TRBJ2-6	TRBV20-1	-	16	TGCAGTGCTCCACCCGGGGGAGTGACTGGGGCCAACGTCCTGACTTTC	CSAPPGGVTGANVLTF